The clone carrying this T cell receptor (beta chain) was seen a single time. The sample belongs to a study of blood T cell repertoires in COVID-19. In the original workflow: Researchers report that nucleated cell counts were estimated from reference gene primer amplification. TCRdb keeps only in-frame clones here, not all; method: immunoSEQ multiplex PCR. That table is the source of V, J and clone size, and D and trimming were worked out from the DNA. The sample comprises under 130,000 clones, around 81% of which are singletons, and over 35% rests with the top ten. The sample consisted of peripheral blood. The TCR originated in a man aged 80 or over with acute or convalescent COVID-19.

The CDR3 is CASGLVRSNSYNEQFF. Written as DNA, the CDR3 is TGTGCTAGTGGTTTGGTACGCAGTAACTCCTACAATGAGCAGTTCTTC. The rearrangement joins TRBV12-5 to TRBJ2-1; D gene ambiguous. V was trimmed by 0 bases and J by 0 bases, leaving 9 bases between them. The CDR3 covers 16 residues. Germline values: CDR1 LGHNT, CDR2 FRNRAP.